This T cell receptor (beta chain) was sequenced for a study of blood T cells in healthy people across ages. Regarding the study as a whole: Unsorted PBMC input precluded a conclusive naive versus antigen-experienced comparison. A greater number of naive CD4+ cells and higher diversity distinguished long-lived donors from aged donors.

In the case of this clonotype: The antigen remains unidentified.

Alongside a J-beta primer mix, a sample-barcoded 5' primer served in a second PCR lasting roughly 6 to 11 cycles. MiXCR was run by TCRdb on the 5' RACE reads, yielding one entry per CDR3 protein. The sample contains roughly 1,000,000 distinct CDR3 sequences, roughly 24% of which appear only once. The junction had 6 bases not matched to a gene; V was cut back by 5 bases and J by 6 bases. CDR1 is PRHDT and CDR2 is FYEKMQ in the germline V gene (reference sequence). This CDR3 is 15 amino acids long. The sample was also linked to a second study, of T cells of mothers and their children.

The source material was blood. The receptor was isolated from a girl aged 2 to 9 in good health. This chain joins TRBV13 and TRBJ2-1, with 11 bases fitting TRBD1. This CDR3 reads CASSAGQGEINEQFF. CDR3 DNA: TGTGCCAGCAGCGCGGGACAGGGGGAAATCAATGAGCAGTTCTTC. Variable domain in full (rest from reference TRBV13 and TRBJ2-1): AAGVIQSPRHLIKEKRETATLKCYPIPRHDTVYWYQQGPGQDPQFLISFYEKMQSDKGSIPDRFSAQQFSDYHSELNMSSLELGDSALYFCASSAGQGEINEQFFGPGTRLTVL.